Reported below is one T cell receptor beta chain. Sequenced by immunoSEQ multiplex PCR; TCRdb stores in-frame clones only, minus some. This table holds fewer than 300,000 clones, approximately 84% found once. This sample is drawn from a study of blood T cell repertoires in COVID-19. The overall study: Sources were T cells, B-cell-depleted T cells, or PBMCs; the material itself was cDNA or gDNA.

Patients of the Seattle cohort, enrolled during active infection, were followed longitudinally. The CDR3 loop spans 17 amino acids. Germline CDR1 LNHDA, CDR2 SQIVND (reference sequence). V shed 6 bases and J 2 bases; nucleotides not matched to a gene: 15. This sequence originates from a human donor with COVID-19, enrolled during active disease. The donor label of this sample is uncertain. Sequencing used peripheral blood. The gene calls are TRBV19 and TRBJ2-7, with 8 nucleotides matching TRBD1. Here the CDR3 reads CASSVARVGQDPYEQYF. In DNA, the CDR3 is TGTGCCAGTAGCGTGGCAAGAGTGGGACAGGACCCCTACGAGCAGTACTTC. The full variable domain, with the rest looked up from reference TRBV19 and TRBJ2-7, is DGGITQSPKYLFRKEGQNVTLSCEQNLNHDAMYWYRQDPGQGLRLIYYSQIVNDFQKGDIAEGYSVSREKKESFPLTVTSAQKNPTAFYLCASSVARVGQDPYEQYFGPGTRLTVT.